The present TCR beta chain was sequenced within a study of T cells after posttransplantation cyclophosphamide. General study findings and limits: Donor-recipient repertoire similarity was low at 1-2 months, rising over year one. After PTCy, TRB diversity resembled that of CNI/methotrexate controls. Tissue-infiltrating T cells from skin or gut overlapped little with blood T cells.

Peripheral blood was collected from the related graft donor on the marrow donation day. Comments on this clone: Its antigen is not known.

CDR3 length: 14 amino acids. CDR1 is SGHAT, CDR2 FQDESV, per germline (reference sequence). The V gene end was trimmed by 5 bases and the J gene end by 2 bases; junction bases not matched to a gene: 4. The repertoire was sequenced with immunoSEQ multiplex PCR; TCRdb's copy has only in-frame clones and lacks some. The sample lists approximately 12,000 clones, about 80% occurring once. The receptor comes from a man aged 45-65 years in good health, CMV-negative, and a related stem cell transplant donor. The chain carries TRBV11-1 and TRBJ1-2; 8 bases line up with TRBD1. The sequenced sample was memory CD4+ T cells sorted from PBMCs. CDR3 sequence reads: CASSTGTGNYGYTF. The DNA for the CDR3 is TGTGCCAGCAGCACCGGGACAGGCAACTATGGCTACACCTTC.